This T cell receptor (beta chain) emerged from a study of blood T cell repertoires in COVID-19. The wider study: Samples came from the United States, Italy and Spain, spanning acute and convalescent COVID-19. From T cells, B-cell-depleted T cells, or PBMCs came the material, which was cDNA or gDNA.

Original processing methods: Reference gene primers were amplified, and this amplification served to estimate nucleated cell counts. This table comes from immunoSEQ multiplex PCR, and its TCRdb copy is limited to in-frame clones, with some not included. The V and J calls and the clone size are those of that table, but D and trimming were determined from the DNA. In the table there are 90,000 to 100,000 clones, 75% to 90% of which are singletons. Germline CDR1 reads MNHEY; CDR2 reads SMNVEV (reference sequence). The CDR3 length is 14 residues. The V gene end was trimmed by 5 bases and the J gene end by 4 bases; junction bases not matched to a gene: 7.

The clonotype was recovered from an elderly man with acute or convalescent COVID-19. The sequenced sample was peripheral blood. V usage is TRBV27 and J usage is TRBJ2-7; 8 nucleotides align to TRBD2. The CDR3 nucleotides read TGTGCCAGCAGTCCTAGCGGGTCTCTTTACGAGCAGTACTTC. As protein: CASSPSGSLYEQYF.